The 32 T cell receptor beta chains reported below all come from one sample, sequenced in a study of T cells in Graves' hyperthyroidism and ophthalmopathy. Authors of the study amplified TCR beta CDR3 regions from RNA transcripts. HTBI primers drove first-round RT-PCR of the TCR CDR3. TCRdb reprocessed the multiplex PCR reads with MiXCR, giving one entry per CDR3 protein. This table holds some 510,000 distinct CDR3 sequences, roughly 46% found once. Sequenced material: peripheral blood or thyroid tissue (not recorded which). The receptors originated from a young woman with Graves' hyperthyroidism.

This clonotype was observed a few times. J is TRBJ2-5 and V is TRBV11-2; unclear D gene. Germline CDR1 reads SGHAT; CDR2 reads FQNNGV. This CDR3 contains 12 residues. V was trimmed by 3 bases and J by 5 bases, leaving 7 bases between them. Written as DNA, the CDR3 is TGTGCCAGCAGCTTCCCGACCGAGACCCAGTACTTC. This translates into CASSFPTETQYF.

This clonotype was counted many times. This rearrangement joins TRBV12-3 or TRBV12-4 to TRBJ1-5; D perhaps matches TRBD1 (5 bases). The length of the CDR3 is 12 residues. Trimming pared 5 bases from V and 5 bases from J, leaving 7 bases between. The CDR3 loop reads CASSETDQPQHF. For the CDR3, the DNA is TGTGCCAGCAGTGAGACAGATCAGCCCCAGCATTTT.

The J gene is TRBJ2-5, the V gene TRBV7-9, with 12 bases that match TRBD2. There are 16 residues in the CDR3. V dropped 6 bases and J dropped 0; count of bases not matched to a gene: 5. Germline CDR1 and CDR2: SEHNR and FQNEAQ (reference sequence). The CDR3 spells CASRDTSGGYQETQYF. The CDR3 DNA reads as TGTGCCAGCAGAGATACTAGCGGGGGGTACCAAGAGACCCAGTACTTC.

J is TRBJ1-2 and V is TRBV12-3 or TRBV12-4; D not certain. CDR3 size: 19 residues. V was pared by 4 bases and J by 4 bases, with 28 bases between. This chain's CDR3 is CASSSRGPRPTLASYGYTF. CDR3 bases: TGTGCCAGCAGTTCTCGCGGGCCGCGACCTACCTTAGCAAGCTATGGCTACACCTTC.

This clonotype came up many times. The chain has TRBV25-1 and TRBJ1-3; TRBD1 might be the D (5 bases). Trimming cost V 8 bases and J 8 bases, with 13 bases left between them. The CDR3 runs 12 residues. CDR1 and CDR2 from the germline V gene are MGHDK and SYGVNS. CDR3 in amino acids: CASLGEVDTIYF. CDR3 DNA sequence: TGTGCCAGCCTAGGGGAGGTGGACACCATATATTTT.

The chain uses TRBV2 and TRBJ1-5; D remains ambiguous. The germline gives CDR1 SNHLY, CDR2 FYNNEI. The CDR3 is 12 amino acids. The V and J ends lost 3 bases and 7 bases respectively, with 7 bases between them. This CDR3 is CASSDERQPQHF. CDR3 in DNA: TGTGCCAGCAGTGATGAGCGGCAGCCCCAGCATTTT.

This chain joins TRBV15 and TRBJ1-5; D ambiguous. CDR3 length: 13 amino acids. Per germline, CDR1 LNHNV and CDR2 YYDKDF (reference sequence). This CDR3 is CDHTGRSNQPQHF. The CDR3 bases are TGTGACCACACTGGACGGAGCAATCAGCCCCAGCATTTT.

CDR3 region: CATSLEMATAAFF. Written as DNA, the CDR3 is TGTGCCACCAGCCTAGAGATGGCGACAGCAGCTTTCTTT. The J gene is TRBJ1-1, the V gene TRBV15; D may be TRBD1 (5 bases). V was shortened by 5 bases and J by 10 bases, with 17 bases between the two germline ends. The germline gives CDR1 LNHNV, CDR2 YYDKDF (reference sequence). The length of the CDR3 is 13 residues.

This clonotype was found many times. The rearrangement joins TRBV10-3 to TRBJ2-5; TRBD1 matches 8 bases. Germline CDR1 reads ENHRY; CDR2 reads SYGVKD. The trim removed 2 bases at V and 4 bases at J, leaving 9 bases unmatched. The CDR3 is 16 residues long. For the CDR3, the DNA is TGTGCCATCAGTGAGAGCTGGCAGGGGGCCTTAGAGACCCAGTACTTC. This encodes CAISESWQGALETQYF.

The genes are TRBV2 and TRBJ1-4; 7 bases are shared with TRBD1. This CDR3 contains 14 residues. The V and J ends lost 4 bases and 8 bases, in that order; junction bases with no gene match: 7. From germline, CDR1 is SNHLY and CDR2 FYNNEI. The CDR3 DNA follows: TGTGCCAGCAGTGGACAGGGTCAGGAGGAAAAACTGTTTTTT. Its protein is CASSGQGQEEKLFF.

This clonotype showed up just a few times. The missing conserved phenylalanine or tryptophan at the end of this CDR3 makes a read error likely. The DNA is omitted, as the CDR3 cannot be located on it reliably, and the CDR3 follows TCRdb's listing. V usage is TRBV29-1 and J usage is TRBJ2-6. Germline CDR1 is SQVTM and CDR2 is ANQGSEA. The CDR3 is 8 amino acids long, termini counted. CDR3 protein: CSVAATLS.

The chain uses TRBV7-9 and TRBJ1-1; D perhaps matches TRBD1 (6 bases). From germline, CDR1 is SEHNR and CDR2 FQNEAQ (reference sequence). CDR3 size: 15 residues. With 5 bases removed from V and 0 bases from J, the gap between germline ends came to 13 bases. The CDR3 spells CASSIPRGVNTEAFF. The CDR3 coding sequence is TGTGCCAGCAGCATTCCCAGGGGTGTGAACACTGAAGCTTTCTTT. Full variable domain (missing parts from reference TRBV7-9 and TRBJ1-1): DTGVSQNPRHKITKRGQNVTFRCDPISEHNRLYWYRQTLGQGPEFLTYFQNEAQLEKSRLLSDRFSAERPKGSFSTLEIQRTEQGDSAMYLCASSIPRGVNTEAFFGQGTRLTVV.

This clonotype appeared many times. This chain links TRBV2 with TRBJ2-7, with 7 positions matching TRBD2. V shed 7 bases and J 0 bases; nucleotides not matched to a gene: 9. This CDR3 has 15 amino acids. Germline CDR1 reads SNHLY; CDR2 reads FYNNEI. The CDR3 DNA reads TGTGCCAGCACCGGATTTGGCGGGAGCTCCTACGAGCAGTACTTC. It is translated as CASTGFGGSSYEQYF.

This clonotype showed up many times. The chain recombines TRBV12-3 or TRBV12-4 with TRBJ2-7; D is possibly TRBD1 (6 bases). The CDR3 totals 11 residues. Deletions cut 6 bases from V and 6 bases from J, with 9 bases between. CDR3 protein: CASSRTVEQYF. Here the CDR3 DNA reads TGTGCCAGCAGCAGGACAGTCGAGCAGTACTTC.

The table lists this clonotype with many counts. The V and J genes are TRBV29-1 and TRBJ1-5; D gene uncertain. The CDR3 has 12 amino acids. Germline V gene data show CDR1 as SQVTM and CDR2 as ANQGSEA. The ends were cut back, 7 bases at V and 0 bases at J, with 7 bases in the middle. The CDR3 coding sequence is TGCAGCGCCAGCCTTAGCAATCAGCCCCAGCATTTT. Translated, it gives CSASLSNQPQHF.

This clonotype occurred a few times. The rearrangement uses TRBV7-3 and TRBJ2-7; the match to TRBD2 covers 7 bases. Germline CDR1 SGHTA, CDR2 FQGTGA. V trimming: 3 bases; J trimming: 4 bases; junction bases outside the gene matches: 9. CDR3 length equals 15 residues. The chain's CDR3 is CASSLEAREGYEQYF. CDR3 sequence (DNA): TGTGCCAGCAGCTTGGAGGCCAGGGAGGGTTACGAGCAGTACTTC.

The CDR3 DNA sequence: TGTGCCAGCAGGGCCCCGGGACAAGATACCGCACCCCTCCACTTT. The encoded protein is CASRAPGQDTAPLHF. This sequence joins TRBV6-2 or TRBV6-3 and TRBJ1-6, with a possible D match to TRBD1 (6 bases). This CDR3 region has 15 residues. Germline CDR1 is MNHEY and CDR2 is SVGEGT. V lost 6 bases to trimming and J lost 11 bases, with 20 bases between them.

This clonotype has a single count. The CDR3 DNA follows: TGTGCCAGCAGGTCAGCGGCGGTTGAAGCTTTCTTT. Amino acid sequence: CASRSAAVEAFF. The J gene is TRBJ1-1, the V gene TRBV7-9, with D unclear. CDR1 and CDR2 (germline): SEHNR, FQNEAQ (reference sequence). V lost 6 bases and J 7 bases, leaving 12 bases between the germline ends. The CDR3 runs to 12 residues.

V gene TRBV5-1 combines with J gene TRBJ2-7; 9 nucleotides match TRBD2. Germline CDR1 SGHRS, CDR2 YFSETQ. This CDR3 is 16 amino acids long. Losses at the gene ends were 0 bases for V and 5 bases for J; bases not matched to a gene: 9. The DNA of the CDR3 is TGCGCCAGCAGCTTGGAATGGCCTAGCGGGACCCACGAGCAGTACTTC. Protein: CASSLEWPSGTHEQYF.

The chain carries TRBV20-1 and TRBJ2-3; D remains ambiguous. V shed 0 bases and J shed 4 bases, with 5 bases lying between them. There are 12 residues in the CDR3. Germline CDR1 is DFQATT and CDR2 is SNEGSKA (reference sequence). CDR3 nucleotide sequence: TGCAGTGCTAGAGATAACGCAGATACGCAGTATTTT. Its protein is CSARDNADTQYF.

Note on this clonotype: At one end, the junction sequence differs from germline, possibly due to a read error. The chain has TRBV19 and TRBJ1-1; maybe TRBD1 (5 bases). The germline gives CDR1 LNHDA, CDR2 SQIVND (reference sequence). This CDR3 region has 14 residues. CDR3 nucleotide sequence: TGTGCCAGTAGTCTAGACAGATGGAACGCTGAAGCTTTCTTT. This sequence encodes CASSLDRWNAEAFF.

The V gene is TRBV29-1, the J gene TRBJ2-7; 9 bases match TRBD1. Germline assignment: CDR1 SQVTM and CDR2 ANQGSEA. After removal of 7 bases from V and 6 bases from J, the junction contained 7 bases not matched to a gene. This CDR3 spans 12 amino acids. The CDR3 loop reads CSAAGTGPEQYF. CDR3 DNA: TGCAGCGCAGCCGGGACAGGGCCCGAGCAGTACTTC.

This clonotype appeared a few times. The chain recombines TRBV24-1 with TRBJ2-3; 12 bases line up with TRBD2. The J segment lost 3 bases and the V segment lost 4 bases, leaving 10 bases of the junction unmatched. This CDR3 comprises 18 residues. CDR1 and CDR2 (germline): KGHDR, SFDVKD. The DNA for the CDR3 is TGTGCCACCAGTGACCTACCCCCTAGCGGGAGGGCGACAGATACGCAGTATTTT. Encoded protein: CATSDLPPSGRATDTQYF.

As for this clonotype: At one of its ends the junction is not consistent with the germline gene, which may arise from a read error. CDR3 region: CASRDVNYGYTF. The CDR3, as DNA: TGCGCCAGCCGTGACGTTAACTATGGCTACACCTTC. This chain joins TRBV25-1 and TRBJ1-2; no clear D. The CDR3 consists of 12 residues. The germline gives CDR1 MGHDK, CDR2 SYGVNS.

The chain is built from TRBV7-6 and TRBJ2-7; no reliable D call. The CDR3 extends over 14 amino acids. The germline gives CDR1 SGHVS, CDR2 FNYEAQ. V dropped 6 bases and J dropped 6 bases, with 18 bases sitting between them. Here the CDR3 reads CASSSSDFLGEQYF. In nucleotides, the CDR3 is TGTGCCAGCAGTTCCTCGGATTTCCTAGGCGAGCAGTACTTC.

This sequence joins TRBV19 and TRBJ1-1; TRBD1 might be the D (6 bases). With 0 bases removed from V and 2 bases from J, the gap between germline ends came to 10 bases. This CDR3 is 15 amino acids long. Germline V gene sequence: CDR1 LNHDA, CDR2 SQIVND (reference sequence). CDR3 residues: CASSIDQQGNTEAFF. The CDR3 bases are TGTGCCAGTAGTATAGATCAACAGGGCAACACTGAAGCTTTCTTT.

The rearrangement links TRBV10-3 to TRBJ1-5; D uncertain. Trimming took off 3 bases at V and 5 bases at J, with 8 bases between the two ends. There are 13 residues in the CDR3. Germline V lookup: CDR1 ENHRY, CDR2 SYGVKD. CDR3 amino acids: CAISDEGDQPQHF. The CDR3 nucleotides are TGTGCCATCAGTGACGAGGGCGATCAGCCCCAGCATTTT.

The chain recombines TRBV7-9 with TRBJ2-5; 10 bases are shared with TRBD1. This CDR3 is built from 16 residues. The V gene's germline CDR1 is SEHNR and CDR2 FQNEAQ (reference sequence). Trimming removed 4 bases from V and 4 bases from J; junction bases left unmatched: 9. The DNA of the CDR3 is TGTGCCAGCAGCTCCTACTTCGGGACAGGGGCAGAGACCCAGTACTTC. Translated, it gives CASSSYFGTGAETQYF.

This CDR3 is CSAAEGREKLFF. CDR3 bases: TGCAGTGCAGCGGAGGGGAGGGAAAAACTGTTTTTT. The V gene is TRBV20-1, the J gene TRBJ1-4, with D possibly being TRBD1 (5 bases). The CDR3 totals 12 residues. Deletions cut 6 bases from V and 8 bases from J, with 13 bases between. Germline lookup yields CDR1 DFQATT and CDR2 SNEGSKA (reference sequence).

This clonotype has only a few counts. The V gene is TRBV29-1, the J gene TRBJ2-7, with 10 positions matching TRBD1. CDR1 and CDR2 (germline): SQVTM, ANQGSEA. V shed 7 bases, J shed 8 bases, and the junction held 14 bases outside the gene matches. The CDR3 is 14 amino acids. DNA of the CDR3: TGCAGCGCCCGAACGAGGGACAGGGGTAGTCAGCAGTACTTC. This gives the protein CSARTRDRGSQQYF.

The V gene is TRBV9, the J gene TRBJ1-1, with D unclear. CDR1 is SGDLS, CDR2 YYNGEE, per germline. V lost 4 bases and J 5 bases, leaving 24 bases between the germline ends. CDR3 length: 17 residues. CDR3 sequence: CASSPAPTGPRRTEAFF. CDR3 coding DNA: TGTGCCAGCAGCCCAGCACCCACCGGGCCACGGAGGACTGAAGCTTTCTTT.

This chain uses TRBV7-2 with TRBJ2-7; 8 bases fit TRBD1. Germline assignment: CDR1 SGHTA and CDR2 FQGNSA. V lost 8 bases to trimming and J lost 4 bases; unmatched junction nucleotides: 7. The CDR3 extends over 13 amino acids. The CDR3 reads CASSPTGEYEQYF. As DNA, the CDR3 is TGTGCCAGCTCACCGACAGGGGAATACGAGCAGTACTTC.